This entry concerns a single T cell receptor (beta chain). CDR3 length: 14 amino acids. Germline-derived CDR1 and CDR2 are ENHRY and SYGVKD. V shed 7 bases and J 5 bases; nucleotides not matched to a gene: 8. The data were taken from a study of T cells of healthy individuals. TCRdb itself ran the 5' RACE reads through MiXCR, one entry per CDR3 protein. The sample includes 60,000 to 75,000 distinct CDR3 sequences, around 15% of them seen just once. This receptor was obtained from a human donor in good health. The chain is built from TRBV10-3 and TRBJ2-5; the match to TRBD1 covers 9 bases. In nucleotides, the CDR3 is TGTGCCATCACCCCGGGACAGGGAGGGGAGACCCAGTACTTC. It codes for CAITPGQGGETQYF.